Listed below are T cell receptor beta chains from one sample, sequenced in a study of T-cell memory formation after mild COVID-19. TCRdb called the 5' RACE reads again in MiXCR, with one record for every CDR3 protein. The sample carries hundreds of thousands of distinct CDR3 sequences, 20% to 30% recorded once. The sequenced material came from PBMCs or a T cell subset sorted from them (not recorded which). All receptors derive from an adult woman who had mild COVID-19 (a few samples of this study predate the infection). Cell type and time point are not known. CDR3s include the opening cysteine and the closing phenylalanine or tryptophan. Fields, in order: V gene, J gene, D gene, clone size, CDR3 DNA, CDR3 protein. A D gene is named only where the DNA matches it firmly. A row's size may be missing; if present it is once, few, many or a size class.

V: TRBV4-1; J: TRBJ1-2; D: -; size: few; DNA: TGCGCCAGCAGCCCACGGGAGGATGGCTATGGCTACACCTTC; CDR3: CASSPREDGYGYTF
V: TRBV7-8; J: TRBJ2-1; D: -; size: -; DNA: TGTGCCAGCACCCACGGGCTCCCTCGGGTTGTCAATGAGCAGTTCTTC; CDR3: CASTHGLPRVVNEQFF
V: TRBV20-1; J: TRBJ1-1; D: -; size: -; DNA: TGCAGTGCTACGAATAAGGACACTGAAGCTTTCTTT; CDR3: CSATNKDTEAFF
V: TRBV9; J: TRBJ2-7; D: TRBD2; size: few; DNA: TGTGCCAGCAGCGAAAAGGTAGCGGGAGTATACGAGCAGTACTTC; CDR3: CASSEKVAGVYEQYF
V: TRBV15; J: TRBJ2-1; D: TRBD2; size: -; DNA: TGTGCCACCAGCAGAGGGGTAGCGGGGGAGAATGAGCAGTTCTTC; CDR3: CATSRGVAGENEQFF
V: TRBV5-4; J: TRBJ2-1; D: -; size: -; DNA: TGTGCCAGCAGCTCAGACGGAGAAACCTACAATGAGCAGTTCTTC; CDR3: CASSSDGETYNEQFF
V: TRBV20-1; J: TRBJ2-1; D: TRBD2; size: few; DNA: TGCAGTGCCATCATAGCGGGAGGGCCGAATGAGCAGTTCTTC; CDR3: CSAIIAGGPNEQFF
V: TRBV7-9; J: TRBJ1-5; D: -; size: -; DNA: TGTGCCAGCAGCTTAGCTGGTACTCAGCCCCAGCATTTT; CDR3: CASSLAGTQPQHF
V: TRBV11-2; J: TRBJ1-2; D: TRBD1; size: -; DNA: TGTGCCAGCAGCTTGTACAGGGGGTGGGACTATGGCTACACCTTC; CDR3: CASSLYRGWDYGYTF
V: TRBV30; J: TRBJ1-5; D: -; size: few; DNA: TGTGCCTGGAGTGTCCGCGAAAATCAGCCCCAGCATTTT; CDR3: CAWSVRENQPQHF
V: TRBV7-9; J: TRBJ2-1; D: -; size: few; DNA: TGTGCCAGCAGCCATAAGGGGCAAAGTTACAATGAGCAGTTCTTC; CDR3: CASSHKGQSYNEQFF
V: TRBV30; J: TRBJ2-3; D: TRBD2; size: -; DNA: TGTGCCTCTTCTAGAAAGGGATTAGCGGGAGATAATACGCAGTATTTT; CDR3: CASSRKGLAGDNTQYF
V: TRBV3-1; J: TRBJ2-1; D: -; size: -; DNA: TGTGCCAGCAGCCGCCGGGTAGCGGAGCAGTTCTTC; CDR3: CASSRRVAEQFF
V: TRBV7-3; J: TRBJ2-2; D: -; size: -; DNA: TGTGCCAGCAGCTTAACCGAGAACACCGGGGAGCTGTTTTTT; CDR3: CASSLTENTGELFF
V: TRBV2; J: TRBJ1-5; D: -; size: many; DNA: TGTGCCAGCAGGCCCCAAGGGAAACCCGGGCAGCCCCAGCATTTT; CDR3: CASRPQGKPGQPQHF
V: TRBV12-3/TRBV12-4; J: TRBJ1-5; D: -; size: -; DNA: TGTGCCAGCAGTTTGGGGGTAAGAGGCCGCGGTCAGCCCCAGCATTTT; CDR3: CASSLGVRGRGQPQHF
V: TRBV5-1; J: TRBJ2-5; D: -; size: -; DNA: TGCGCCAGCAGCTTGTTACAGGGTATAGGCCAAGAGACCCAGTACTTC; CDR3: CASSLLQGIGQETQYF
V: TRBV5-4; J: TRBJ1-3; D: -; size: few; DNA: TGTGCCAGCAGCTTGGAAGGCCCGGCTGGAAACACCATATATTTT; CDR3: CASSLEGPAGNTIYF
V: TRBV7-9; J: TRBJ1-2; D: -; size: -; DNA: TGTGCCAGCAGCTTAGAAGGAGACTATGGCTACACCTTC; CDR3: CASSLEGDYGYTF
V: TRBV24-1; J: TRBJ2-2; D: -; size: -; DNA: TGTGCCACCAGTGACCCTCCGGGACAAAACACCGGGGAGCTGTTTTTT; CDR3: CATSDPPGQNTGELFF
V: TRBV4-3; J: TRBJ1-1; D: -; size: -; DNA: TGCGCCAGCAGCCAGGGGCAGGGTATCGGAGAAGCTTTCTTT; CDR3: CASSQGQGIGEAFF
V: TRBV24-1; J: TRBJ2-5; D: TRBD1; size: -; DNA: TGTGCCACCAGTGATTTGACAGGGGCCGGGGAGACCCAGTACTTC; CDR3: CATSDLTGAGETQYF
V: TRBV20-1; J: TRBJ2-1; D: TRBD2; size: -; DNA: TGCAGTGCTAGAGATCGCCTCTTAGCGGGGGCCAACAATGAGCAGTTCTTC; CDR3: CSARDRLLAGANNEQFF
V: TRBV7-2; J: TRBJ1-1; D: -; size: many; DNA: TGTGCCAGCAGCTTAGCGTTGGGTGGGAACACTGAAGCTTTCTTT; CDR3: CASSLALGGNTEAFF
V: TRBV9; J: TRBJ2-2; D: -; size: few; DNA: TGTGCCAGCAGCGTAGTAGGCGGGGAGCTGTTTTTT; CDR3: CASSVVGGELFF
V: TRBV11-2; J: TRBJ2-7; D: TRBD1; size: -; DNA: TGTGCCAGCAGCTTACTCCGGGACAGGGGCTACGAGCAGTACTTC; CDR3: CASSLLRDRGYEQYF
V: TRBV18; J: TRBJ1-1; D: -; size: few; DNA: TGTGCCAGCTCACCTCGGCAGGGTAAGAACACTGAAGCTTTCTTT; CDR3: CASSPRQGKNTEAFF
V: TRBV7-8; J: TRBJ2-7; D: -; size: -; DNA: TGTGCCAGCAGCACCAGCTGGAGGGGGGACTACGAGCAGTACTTC; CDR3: CASSTSWRGDYEQYF
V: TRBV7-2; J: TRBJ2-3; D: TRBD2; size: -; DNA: TGTGCCAGCAGCCCCCTAGGACTAGCGGCGAGCACAGATACGCAGTATTTT; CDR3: CASSPLGLAASTDTQYF
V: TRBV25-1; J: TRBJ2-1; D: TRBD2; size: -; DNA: TGTGCCAGCAGTCTTTCCATAGCGGGGGACTCCTACAATGAGCAGTTCTTC; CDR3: CASSLSIAGDSYNEQFF
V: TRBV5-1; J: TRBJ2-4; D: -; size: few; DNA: TGCGCCAGCAGCTTGGCCTCTCCCAGCCAAAACATTCAGTACTTC; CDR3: CASSLASPSQNIQYF
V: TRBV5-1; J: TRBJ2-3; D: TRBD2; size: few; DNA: TGCGCCAGCAGCTACCTTGCAGGACTAGCGAAAGATACGCAGTATTTT; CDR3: CASSYLAGLAKDTQYF
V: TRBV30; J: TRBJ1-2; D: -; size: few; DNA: TGTGCCTGGAGCGCCCGGAGGGGTGATGGCTACACCTTC; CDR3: CAWSARRGDGYTF
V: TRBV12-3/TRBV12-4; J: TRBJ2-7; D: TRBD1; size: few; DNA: TGTGCCAGCAGTCCGGGACAGGCCGGGACCCCCTTTGGCGAGCAGTACTTC; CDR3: CASSPGQAGTPFGEQYF
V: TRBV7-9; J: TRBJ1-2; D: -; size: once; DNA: TGTGCCAGCAGCTTAGCGCGGCAGGGGCATGGCTACACCTTC; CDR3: CASSLARQGHGYTF
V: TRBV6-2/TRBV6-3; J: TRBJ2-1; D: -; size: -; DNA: TGTGCCAGCAGTTACGGGGCTAGGAAGGTCTACAATGAGCAGTTCTTC; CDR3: CASSYGARKVYNEQFF
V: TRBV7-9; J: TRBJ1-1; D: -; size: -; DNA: TGTGCCAGCAGTCACCGGGAAGGGCGGACTGAAGCTTTCTTT; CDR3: CASSHREGRTEAFF
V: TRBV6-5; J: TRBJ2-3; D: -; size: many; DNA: TGTGCCAGCACCAGCACAGATACGCAGTATTTT; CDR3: CASTSTDTQYF
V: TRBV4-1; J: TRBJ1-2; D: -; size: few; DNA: TGCGCCAGCAGCCAAGAGGGCAGGGGAGGGTATGGCTACACCTTC; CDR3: CASSQEGRGGYGYTF
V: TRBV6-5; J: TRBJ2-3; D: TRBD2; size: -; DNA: TGTGCCAGCAGTTACGGACTAGCGGGGGATACGCAGTATTTT; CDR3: CASSYGLAGDTQYF
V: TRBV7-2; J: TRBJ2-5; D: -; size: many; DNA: TGTGCCAGCAGCCTCTTCTGGGGAGTCGGAGAGACCCAGTACTTC; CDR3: CASSLFWGVGETQYF
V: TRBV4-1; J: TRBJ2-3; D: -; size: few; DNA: TGCGCCAGCAGCCAAGATCTCGCGGCTAGCACAGATACGCAGTATTTT; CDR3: CASSQDLAASTDTQYF
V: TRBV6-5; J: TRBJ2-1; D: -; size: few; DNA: TGTGCCAGCAGTTACATGGTAGGCAGTATCGATGAGCAGTTCTTC; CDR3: CASSYMVGSIDEQFF
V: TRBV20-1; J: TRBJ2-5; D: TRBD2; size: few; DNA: TGCAGTGCTAGGTGGTCGCGGGGGGCGGGCGAGACCCAGTACTTC; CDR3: CSARWSRGAGETQYF
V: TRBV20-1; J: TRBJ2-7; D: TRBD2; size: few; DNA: TGCAGTGCCGACGGACTAGCGGGTTTAAGCGGTAATCCCTACGAGCAGTACTTC; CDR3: CSADGLAGLSGNPYEQYF
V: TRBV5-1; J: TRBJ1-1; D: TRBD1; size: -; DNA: TGCGCCAGCAGCTTACCGGGACAGGGAAACACGAACACTGAAGCTTTCTTT; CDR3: CASSLPGQGNTNTEAFF
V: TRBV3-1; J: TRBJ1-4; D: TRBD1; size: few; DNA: TGTGCCAGCAGCGACAGGGTAACTAATGAAAAACTGTTTTTT; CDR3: CASSDRVTNEKLFF